This T cell receptor beta chain was sequenced in a study of CD8 T cells in Susac syndrome. Germline CDR1 and CDR2: SGHTA and FQGNSA. J gave up 6 bases and V 6 bases, and 8 bases lay outside the gene matches. The CDR3 is 15 amino acids. When the RNA was reverse transcribed, random hexamers were used with an input of about 0.5 to 1 ug. TCRdb processed the immunoSEQ multiplex PCR reads anew with MiXCR; each CDR3 protein has one entry. Here the sample spans 150,000 to 200,000 distinct CDR3 sequences, about 93% being singletons. Sequencing used CD4+ T cells from PBMCs. V is TRBV7-2 and J is TRBJ2-2; 9 bases match TRBD1. This clonotype was sampled from a human donor in good health. CDR3 in DNA: TGTGCCAGCAGTTACGGACAGGGGAGGGCCGGGGAGCTGTTTTTT. Its protein is CASSYGQGRAGELFF.